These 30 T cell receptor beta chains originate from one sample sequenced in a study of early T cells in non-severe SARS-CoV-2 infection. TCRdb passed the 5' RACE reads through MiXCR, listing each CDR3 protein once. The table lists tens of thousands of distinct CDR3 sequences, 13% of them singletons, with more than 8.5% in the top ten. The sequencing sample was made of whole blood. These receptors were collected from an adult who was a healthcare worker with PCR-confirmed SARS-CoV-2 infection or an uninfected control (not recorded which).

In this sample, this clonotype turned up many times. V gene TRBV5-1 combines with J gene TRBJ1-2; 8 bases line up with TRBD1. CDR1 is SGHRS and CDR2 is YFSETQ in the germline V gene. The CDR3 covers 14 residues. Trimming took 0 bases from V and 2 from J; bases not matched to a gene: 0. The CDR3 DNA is TGCGCCAGCAGCTTGGGACAGGGGAACTATGGCTACACCTTC. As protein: CASSLGQGNYGYTF.

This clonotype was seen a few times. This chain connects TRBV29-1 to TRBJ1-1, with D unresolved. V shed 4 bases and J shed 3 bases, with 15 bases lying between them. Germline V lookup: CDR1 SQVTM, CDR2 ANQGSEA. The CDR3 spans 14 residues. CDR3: CSVVTGNGDTEAFF. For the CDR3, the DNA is TGCAGCGTTGTAACGGGGAATGGGGACACTGAAGCTTTCTTT.

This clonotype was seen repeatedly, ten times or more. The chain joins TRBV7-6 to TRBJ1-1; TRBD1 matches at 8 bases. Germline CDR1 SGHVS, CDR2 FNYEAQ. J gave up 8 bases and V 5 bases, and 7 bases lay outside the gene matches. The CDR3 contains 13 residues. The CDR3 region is CASSPSRDREAFF. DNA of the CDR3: TGTGCCAGCAGCCCATCCCGGGACAGGGAAGCTTTCTTT.

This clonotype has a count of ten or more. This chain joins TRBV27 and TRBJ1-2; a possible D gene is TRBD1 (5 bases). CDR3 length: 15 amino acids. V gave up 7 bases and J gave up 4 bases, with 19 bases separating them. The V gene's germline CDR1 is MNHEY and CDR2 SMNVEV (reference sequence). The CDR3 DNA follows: TGTGCCAGCACCAACCACGAGGCAGGGCTCTATGGCTACACCTTC. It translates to CASTNHEAGLYGYTF.

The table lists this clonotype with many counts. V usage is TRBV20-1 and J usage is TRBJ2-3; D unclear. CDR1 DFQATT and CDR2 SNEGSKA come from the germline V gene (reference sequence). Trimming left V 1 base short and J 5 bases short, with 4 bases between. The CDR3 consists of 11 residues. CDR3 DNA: TGCAGTGCTAGAGTGAGAGATACGCAGTATTTT. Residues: CSARVRDTQYF.

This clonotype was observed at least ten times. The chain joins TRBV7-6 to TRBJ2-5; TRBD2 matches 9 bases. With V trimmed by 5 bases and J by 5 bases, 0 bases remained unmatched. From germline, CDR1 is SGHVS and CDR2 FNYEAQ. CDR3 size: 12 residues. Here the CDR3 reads CASSSGGETQYF. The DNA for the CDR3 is TGTGCCAGCAGCAGCGGGGGGGAGACCCAGTACTTC.

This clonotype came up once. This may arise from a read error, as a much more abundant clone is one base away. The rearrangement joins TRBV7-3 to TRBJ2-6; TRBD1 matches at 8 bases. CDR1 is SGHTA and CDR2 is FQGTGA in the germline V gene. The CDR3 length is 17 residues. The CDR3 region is CATSEGQGGSGANVLTF. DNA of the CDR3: TGTGCCACCAGCGAAGGACAGGGAGGCTCTGGGGCCAACGTCCTGACTTTC. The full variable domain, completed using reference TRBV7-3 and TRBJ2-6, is GAGVSQTPSNKVTEKGKYVELRCDPISGHTALYWYRQSLGQGPEFLIYFQGTGAADDSGLPNDRFFAVRPEGSVSTLKIQRTERGDSAVYLCATSEGQGGSGANVLTFGAGSRLTVL.

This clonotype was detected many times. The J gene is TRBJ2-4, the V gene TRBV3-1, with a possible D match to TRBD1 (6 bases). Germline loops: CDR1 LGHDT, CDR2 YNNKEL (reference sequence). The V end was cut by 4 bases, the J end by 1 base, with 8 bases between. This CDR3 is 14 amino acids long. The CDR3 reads CASSPTGAKNIQYF. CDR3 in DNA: TGTGCCAGCAGCCCCACAGGGGCCAAAAACATTCAGTACTTC.

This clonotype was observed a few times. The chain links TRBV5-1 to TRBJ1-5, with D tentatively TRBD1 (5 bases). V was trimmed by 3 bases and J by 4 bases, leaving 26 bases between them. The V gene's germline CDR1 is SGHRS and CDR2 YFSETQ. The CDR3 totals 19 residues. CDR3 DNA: TGCGCCAGCAGCTACCACCTGATGGGCAGGGAGTTAGGGAATCAGCCCCAGCATTTT. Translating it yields CASSYHLMGRELGNQPQHF.

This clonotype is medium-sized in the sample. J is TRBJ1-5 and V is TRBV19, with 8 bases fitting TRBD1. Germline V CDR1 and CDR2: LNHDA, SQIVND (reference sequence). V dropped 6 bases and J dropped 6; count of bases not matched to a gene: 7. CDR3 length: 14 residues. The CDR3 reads CASSEQGEIQPQHF. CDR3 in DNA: TGTGCCAGTAGCGAACAGGGGGAGATTCAGCCCCAGCATTTT. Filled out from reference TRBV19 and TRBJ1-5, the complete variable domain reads DGGITQSPKYLFRKEGQNVTLSCEQNLNHDAMYWYRQDPGQGLRLIYYSQIVNDFQKGDIAEGYSVSREKKESFPLTVTSAQKNPTAFYLCASSEQGEIQPQHFGDGTRLSIL.

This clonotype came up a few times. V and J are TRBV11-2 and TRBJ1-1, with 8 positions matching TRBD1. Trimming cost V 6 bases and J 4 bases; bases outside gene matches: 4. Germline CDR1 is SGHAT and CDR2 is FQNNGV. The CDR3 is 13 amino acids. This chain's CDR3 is CASSWTGRTEAFF. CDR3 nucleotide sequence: TGTGCCAGCAGTTGGACAGGGCGCACTGAAGCTTTCTTT.

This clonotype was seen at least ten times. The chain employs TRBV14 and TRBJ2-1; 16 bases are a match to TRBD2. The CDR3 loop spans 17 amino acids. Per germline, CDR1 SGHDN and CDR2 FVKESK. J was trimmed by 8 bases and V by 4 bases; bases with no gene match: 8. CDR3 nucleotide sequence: TGTGCCAGCAGCCCGACGGGGACTAGCGGGAGGGGGTATGAGCAGTTCTTC. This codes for CASSPTGTSGRGYEQFF.

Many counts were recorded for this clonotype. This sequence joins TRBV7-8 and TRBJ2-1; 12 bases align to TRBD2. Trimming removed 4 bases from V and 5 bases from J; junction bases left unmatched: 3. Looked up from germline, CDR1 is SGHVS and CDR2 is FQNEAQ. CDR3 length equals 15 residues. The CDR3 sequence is CASSSRTSGNNEQFF. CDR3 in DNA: TGTGCCAGCAGCTCGAGGACTAGCGGGAACAATGAGCAGTTCTTC.

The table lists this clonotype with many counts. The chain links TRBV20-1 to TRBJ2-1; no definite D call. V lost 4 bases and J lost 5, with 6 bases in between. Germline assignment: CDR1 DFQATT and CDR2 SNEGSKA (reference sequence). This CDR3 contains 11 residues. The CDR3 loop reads CSATVHNEQFF. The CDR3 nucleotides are TGCAGTGCTACAGTTCACAATGAGCAGTTCTTC.

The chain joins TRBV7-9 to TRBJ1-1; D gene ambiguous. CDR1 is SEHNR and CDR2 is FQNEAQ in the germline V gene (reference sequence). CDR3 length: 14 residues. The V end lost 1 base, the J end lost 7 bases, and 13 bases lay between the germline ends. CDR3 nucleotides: TGTGCCAGCAGCTTAGTAGGGTCCCAAAATGAAGCTTTCTTT. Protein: CASSLVGSQNEAFF.

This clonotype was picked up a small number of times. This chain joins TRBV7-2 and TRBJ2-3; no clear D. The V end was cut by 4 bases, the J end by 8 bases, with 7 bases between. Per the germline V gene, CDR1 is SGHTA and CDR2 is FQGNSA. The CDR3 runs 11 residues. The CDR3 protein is CASSSVVTQYF. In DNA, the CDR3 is TGTGCCAGCAGCTCAGTAGTTACGCAGTATTTT.

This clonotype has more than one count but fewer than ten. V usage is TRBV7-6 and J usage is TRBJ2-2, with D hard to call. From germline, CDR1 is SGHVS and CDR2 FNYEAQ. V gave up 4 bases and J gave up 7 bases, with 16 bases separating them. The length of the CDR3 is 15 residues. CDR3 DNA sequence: TGTGCCAGCAGCTCGAGTTATGGGTTTGGCGGGGAGCTGTTTTTT. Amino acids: CASSSSYGFGGELFF.

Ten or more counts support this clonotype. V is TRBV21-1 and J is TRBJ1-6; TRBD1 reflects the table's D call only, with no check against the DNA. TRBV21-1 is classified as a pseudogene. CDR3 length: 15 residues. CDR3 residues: CASSKPRPGGSPLHF. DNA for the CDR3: TGTGCCAGCAGCAAACCTCGCCCAGGCGGTTCACCCCTCCACTTT.

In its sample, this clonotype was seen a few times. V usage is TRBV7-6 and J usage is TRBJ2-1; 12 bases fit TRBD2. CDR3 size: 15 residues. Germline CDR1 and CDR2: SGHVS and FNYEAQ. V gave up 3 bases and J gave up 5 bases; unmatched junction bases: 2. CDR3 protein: CASSFGLAGHNEQFF. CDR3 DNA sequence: TGTGCCAGCAGCTTTGGACTAGCGGGACACAATGAGCAGTTCTTC. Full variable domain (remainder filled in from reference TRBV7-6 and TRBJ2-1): GAGVSQSPRYKVTKRGQDVALRCDPISGHVSLYWYRQALGQGPEFLTYFNYEAQQDKSGLPNDRFSAERPEGSISTLTIQRTEQRDSAMYRCASSFGLAGHNEQFFGPGTRLTVL.

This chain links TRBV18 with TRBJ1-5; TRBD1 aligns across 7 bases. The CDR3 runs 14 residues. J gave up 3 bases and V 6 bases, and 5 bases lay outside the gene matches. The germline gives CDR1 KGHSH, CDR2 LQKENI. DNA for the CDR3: TGTGCCAGCTCCGAACAGGGGTCCAATCAGCCCCAGCATTTT. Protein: CASSEQGSNQPQHF.

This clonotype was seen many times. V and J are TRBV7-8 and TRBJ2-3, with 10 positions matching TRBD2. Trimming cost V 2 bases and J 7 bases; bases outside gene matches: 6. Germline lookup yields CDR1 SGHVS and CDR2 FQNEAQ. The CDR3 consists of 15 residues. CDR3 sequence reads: CASSLLSGGAYTQYF. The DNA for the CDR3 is TGTGCCAGCAGCTTACTGAGCGGGGGGGCATATACGCAGTATTTT.

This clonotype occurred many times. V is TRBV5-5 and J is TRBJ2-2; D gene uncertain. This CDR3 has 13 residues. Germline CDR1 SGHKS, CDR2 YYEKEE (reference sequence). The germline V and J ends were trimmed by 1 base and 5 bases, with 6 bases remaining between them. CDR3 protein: CASSLLETGELFF. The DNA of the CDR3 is TGTGCCAGCAGCTTGTTAGAGACCGGGGAGCTGTTTTTT. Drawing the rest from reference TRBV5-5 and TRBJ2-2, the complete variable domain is DAGVTQSPTHLIKTRGQQVTLRCSPISGHKSVSWYQQVLGQGPQFIFQYYEKEERGRGNFPDRFSARQFPNYSSELNVNALLLGDSALYLCASSLLETGELFFGEGSRLTVL.

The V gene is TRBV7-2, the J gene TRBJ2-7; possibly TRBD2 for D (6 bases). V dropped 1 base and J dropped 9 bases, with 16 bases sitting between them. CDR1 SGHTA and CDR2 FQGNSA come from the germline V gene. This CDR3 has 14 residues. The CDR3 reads CASSLGIASGWQYF. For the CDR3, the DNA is TGTGCCAGCAGCTTAGGTATAGCAAGCGGGTGGCAGTACTTC.

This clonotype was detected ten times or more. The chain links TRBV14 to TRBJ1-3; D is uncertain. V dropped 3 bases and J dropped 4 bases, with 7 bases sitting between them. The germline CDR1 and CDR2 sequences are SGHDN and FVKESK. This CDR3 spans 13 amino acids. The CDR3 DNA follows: TGTGCCAGCAGCCACACTATCGGAAACACCATATATTTT. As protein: CASSHTIGNTIYF. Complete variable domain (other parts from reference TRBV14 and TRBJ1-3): EAGVTQFPSHSVIEKGQTVTLRCDPISGHDNLYWYRRVMGKEIKFLLHFVKESKQDESGMPNNRFLAERTGGTYSTLKVQPAELEDSGVYFCASSHTIGNTIYFGEGSWLTVV.

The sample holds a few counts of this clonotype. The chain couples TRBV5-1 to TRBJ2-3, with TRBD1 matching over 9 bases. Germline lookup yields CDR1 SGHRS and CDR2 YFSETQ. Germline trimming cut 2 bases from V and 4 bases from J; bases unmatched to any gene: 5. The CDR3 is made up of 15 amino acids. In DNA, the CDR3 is TGCGCCAGCAGCTTCACAGGGGGCGATGCAGATACGCAGTATTTT. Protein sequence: CASSFTGGDADTQYF. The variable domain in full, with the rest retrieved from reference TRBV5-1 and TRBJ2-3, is KAGVTQTPRYLIKTRGQQVTLSCSPISGHRSVSWYQQTPGQGLQFLFEYFSETQRNKGNFPGRFSGRQFSNSRSEMNVSTLELGDSALYLCASSFTGGDADTQYFGPGTRLTVL.

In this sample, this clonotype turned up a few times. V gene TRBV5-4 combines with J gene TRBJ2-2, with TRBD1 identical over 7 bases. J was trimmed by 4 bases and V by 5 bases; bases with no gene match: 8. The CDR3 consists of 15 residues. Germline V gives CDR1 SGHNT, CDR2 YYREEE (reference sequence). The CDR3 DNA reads TGTGCCAGCAGTTTACCGGGACAGATCACCGGGGAGCTGTTTTTT. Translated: CASSLPGQITGELFF.

CDR3 nucleotides: TGTGCCAGCAGTTTAAGATTTATACGAGGGAGGACAGATACGCAGTATTTT. Protein product: CASSLRFIRGRTDTQYF. V usage is TRBV28 and J usage is TRBJ2-3, with D possibly being TRBD2 (6 bases). Germline CDR1 is MDHEN and CDR2 is SYDVKM. This CDR3 comprises 17 residues. The ends were cut back, 2 bases at V and 3 bases at J, with 18 bases in the middle.

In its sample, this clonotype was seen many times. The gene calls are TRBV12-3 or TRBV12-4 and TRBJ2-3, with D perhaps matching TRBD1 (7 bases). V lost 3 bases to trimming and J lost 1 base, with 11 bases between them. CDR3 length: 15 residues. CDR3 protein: CASSFAGQRTDTQYF. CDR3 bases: TGTGCCAGCAGTTTTGCGGGACAGCGCACAGATACGCAGTATTTT.

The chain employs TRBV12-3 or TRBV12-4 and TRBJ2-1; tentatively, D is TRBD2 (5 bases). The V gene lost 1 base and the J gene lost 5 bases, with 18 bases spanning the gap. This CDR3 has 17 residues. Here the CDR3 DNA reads TGTGCCAGCAGTTTAGGGAAACTAGGACCGAGAAACAATGAGCAGTTCTTC. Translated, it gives CASSLGKLGPRNNEQFF.

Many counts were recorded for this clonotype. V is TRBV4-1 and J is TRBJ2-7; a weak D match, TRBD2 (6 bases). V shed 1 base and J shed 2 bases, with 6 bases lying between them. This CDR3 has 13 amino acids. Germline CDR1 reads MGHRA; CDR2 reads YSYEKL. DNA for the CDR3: TGCGCCAGCAGCCAAGGGACTACCTACGAGCAGTACTTC. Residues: CASSQGTTYEQYF.